The 8 T cell receptor beta chains below were found in one sample sequenced in a study of breast tumors, draining lymph nodes, adjacent tissues. Breast cancer patients provided tissue from their axillary draining lymph nodes. TCRdb used MiXCR to reprocess the multiplex PCR reads, holding one entry per CDR3 protein. Found here are about 220,000 distinct CDR3 sequences, less than 40% of them singletons; the top ten hold approximately 3.6%. Sequenced input: axillary lymph node tissue. The receptors originated from a female donor with breast cancer. Some clones in this sample may be carry-over from other donors' samples.

This clonotype was detected many times. V usage is TRBV7-9 and J usage is TRBJ1-4; D not resolved. Germline V gene sequence: CDR1 SEHNR, CDR2 FQNEAQ (reference sequence). Trimming cost V 5 bases and J 6 bases, with 10 bases left between them. The CDR3 is 13 amino acids. CDR3 coding DNA: TGTGCCAGCAGCGGGTTAGGCGATGAAAAACTGTTTTTT. It encodes CASSGLGDEKLFF. The full variable domain, its missing parts supplied by reference TRBV7-9 and TRBJ1-4, is DTGVSQNPRHKITKRGQNVTFRCDPISEHNRLYWYRQTLGQGPEFLTYFQNEAQLEKSRLLSDRFSAERPKGSFSTLEIQRTEQGDSAMYLCASSGLGDEKLFFGSGTQLSVL.

CDR3 sequence: CASSQRLASSYNEQFF. In nucleotides, the CDR3 is TGTGCCAGCAGCCAACGGCTAGCCAGCTCCTACAATGAGCAGTTCTTC. V and J are TRBV14 and TRBJ2-1, with D possibly matching TRBD2 (5 bases). Germline values: CDR1 SGHDN, CDR2 FVKESK. Trimming removed 2 bases at V and 0 bases at J, with 11 bases between. This CDR3 has 16 amino acids.

This clonotype came up many times. This rearrangement joins TRBV14 to TRBJ2-7; D possibly corresponds to TRBD2 (6 bases). V gave up 0 bases and J gave up 7 bases, with 10 bases separating them. CDR3 length: 13 residues. CDR1 is SGHDN, CDR2 FVKESK, per germline. The CDR3 sequence: CASSQELGGEQYF. The CDR3 DNA reads TGTGCCAGCAGCCAAGAACTGGGAGGAGAGCAGTACTTC.

This clonotype was seen a handful of times. The genes are TRBV6-1 and TRBJ2-2, with 7 bases aligning to TRBD1. This CDR3 region has 17 residues. The J segment lost 5 bases and the V segment lost 6 bases, leaving 15 bases of the junction unmatched. Germline loops: CDR1 MNHNS, CDR2 SASEGT. The CDR3 spells CASSFAVGQAHTGELFF. The CDR3 region has the DNA TGTGCCAGCAGCTTTGCAGTTGGACAGGCACATACCGGGGAGCTGTTTTTT.

This clonotype was counted many times. This chain links TRBV5-5 with TRBJ1-4; 7 nucleotides line up with TRBD1. The trim removed 4 bases at V and 7 bases at J, leaving 7 bases unmatched. Germline loops: CDR1 SGHKS, CDR2 YYEKEE (reference sequence). The CDR3 loop spans 14 amino acids. CDR3 residues: CASSAADRAEKLFF. CDR3 DNA sequence: TGTGCCAGCAGCGCTGCAGACAGGGCTGAAAAACTGTTTTTT.

The table lists this clonotype with many counts. The chain joins TRBV6-6 to TRBJ1-2; D gene unclear. The CDR3 loop spans 14 amino acids. Per germline, CDR1 MNHNY and CDR2 SVGAGI (reference sequence). The V end was cut by 3 bases, the J end by 0 bases, with 8 bases between. Here the CDR3 DNA reads TGTGCCAGCAGTTATTCCACGGCTAACTATGGCTACACCTTC. Amino acid sequence: CASSYSTANYGYTF.

This clonotype was observed at least ten times. The chain is built from TRBV12-3 or TRBV12-4 and TRBJ2-1; D is unresolved. The CDR3 spans 12 residues. Trimming shortened V by 6 bases and J by 5 bases, and 8 bases separated the two germline ends. CDR3 protein: CASRGINNEQFF. The DNA for the CDR3 is TGTGCCAGCAGGGGGATTAACAATGAGCAGTTCTTC.

This chain joins TRBV7-2 and TRBJ2-7; 7 bases fit TRBD2. Trimming took 2 bases from V and 3 from J; bases not matched to a gene: 4. The CDR3 sequence is 14 residues long. Germline V CDR1 and CDR2: SGHTA, FQGNSA. The CDR3 loop reads CASSLSAGSYEQYF. The DNA for the CDR3 is TGTGCCAGCAGCTTATCAGCGGGAAGCTACGAGCAGTACTTC.